Included here is one TCR beta chain sequence, with context. Its antigen is currently unknown. The time point denotes: cycle 4 day 1 (C4D1), after 5 to 7 weeks of nivolumab. Every single patient, without exception, relapsed after autologous stem cell transplantation, and brentuximab vedotin exposure varied. Complete response, partial response or progressive disease made up the best responses. The repertoire was sequenced with immunoSEQ multiplex PCR; TCRdb's copy has only in-frame clones and lacks some. The data contain roughly 21,000 clones, 75% to 90% of them singletons. The sample comes from a study of PD-1 blockade in classical Hodgkin lymphoma. The wider study: Patients were dosed intravenously with nivolumab at 3 mg/kg every 2 weeks. Study results and caveats: Whereas CD4+ TCR diversity had risen significantly by C4D1, CD8+ TCR diversity had not. Exclusion removed patients who began nivolumab under 1 year after ASCT.

The germline CDR1 and CDR2 sequences are SEHNR and FQNEAQ (reference sequence). This CDR3 spans 14 amino acids. V trimming: 5 bases; J trimming: 2 bases; junction bases outside the gene matches: 4. The sequence was obtained from a human donor with classical Hodgkin lymphoma. The chain uses TRBV7-9 and TRBJ2-5, with TRBD1 matching over 8 bases. Material: peripheral blood mononuclear cells (PBMCs), obtained before the fourth cycle of nivolumab. This chain's CDR3 is CASSMGTGQETQYF. The CDR3, as DNA: TGTGCCAGCAGCATGGGGACAGGACAAGAGACCCAGTACTTC. Full variable domain (outside the CDR3, taken from reference TRBV7-9 and TRBJ2-5): DTGVSQNPRHKITKRGQNVTFRCDPISEHNRLYWYRQTLGQGPEFLTYFQNEAQLEKSRLLSDRFSAERPKGSFSTLEIQRTEQGDSAMYLCASSMGTGQETQYFGPGTRLLVL.